One T cell receptor (beta chain) is described in this entry. What it recognizes is unknown. Before sequencing took place, the ViraFEST assay used viral peptide pools to expand antigen-specific CD4+ T cells. Culturing for nine to ten days preceded CD4+ T cell isolation. Their SARS-CoV-2 infection, verified by PCR, occurred between March and December 2020. Both day 3 and day 7 saw half the medium replaced with IL-2 medium. The data derive from a study of vaccination effects on CD4 cells after COVID-19. Study conclusions and caveats: Convalescents' post-vaccination spike-reactive clones were chiefly new, vaccine-induced ones. In the late period after vaccination, infection- and vaccine-induced clones contracted markedly. Limitations: small convalescent group and missing early post-infection timepoints.

Here immunoSEQ multiplex PCR was the method, and the copy in TCRdb shows in-frame clones only, minus some. The sample lists 40,000 or so clones, about 68% occurring once. The sequenced sample was CD4+ T cells from PBMCs cultured with a peptide pool, obtained before COVID-19 vaccination. The sequence came from a human donor who had a prior SARS-CoV-2 infection.

CDR3 sequence reads: CASGARRTNTEAFF. The DNA of the CDR3 is TGTGCTAGTGGCGCTAGACGGACGAACACTGAAGCTTTCTTT. This chain links TRBV12-5 with TRBJ1-1, with D uncertain. The CDR3 loop spans 14 amino acids. Germline assignment: CDR1 LGHNT and CDR2 FRNRAP. Trimming took 6 bases from V and 1 from J, leaving 12 bases between them. Full variable domain (missing parts from reference TRBV12-5 and TRBJ1-1): DARVTQTPRHKVTEMGQEVTMRCQPILGHNTVFWYRQTMMQGLELLAYFRNRAPLDDSGMPKDRFSAEMPDATLATLKIQPSEPRDSAVYFCASGARRTNTEAFFGQGTRLTVV.